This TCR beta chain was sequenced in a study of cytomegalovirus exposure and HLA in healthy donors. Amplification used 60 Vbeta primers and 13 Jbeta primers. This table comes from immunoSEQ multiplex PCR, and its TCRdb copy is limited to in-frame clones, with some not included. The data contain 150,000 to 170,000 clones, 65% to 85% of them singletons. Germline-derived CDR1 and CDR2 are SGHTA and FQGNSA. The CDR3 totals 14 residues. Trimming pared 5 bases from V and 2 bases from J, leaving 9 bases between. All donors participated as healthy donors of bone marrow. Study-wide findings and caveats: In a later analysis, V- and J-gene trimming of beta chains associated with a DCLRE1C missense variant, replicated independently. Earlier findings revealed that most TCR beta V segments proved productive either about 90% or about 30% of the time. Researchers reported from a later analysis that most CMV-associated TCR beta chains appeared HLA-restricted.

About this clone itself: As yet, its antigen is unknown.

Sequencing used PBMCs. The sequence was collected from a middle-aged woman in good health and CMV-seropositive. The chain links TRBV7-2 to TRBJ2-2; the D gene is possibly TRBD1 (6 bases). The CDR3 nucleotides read TGTGCCAGCAGCCAGGGACACAACACCGGGGAGCTGTTTTTT. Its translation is CASSQGHNTGELFF.